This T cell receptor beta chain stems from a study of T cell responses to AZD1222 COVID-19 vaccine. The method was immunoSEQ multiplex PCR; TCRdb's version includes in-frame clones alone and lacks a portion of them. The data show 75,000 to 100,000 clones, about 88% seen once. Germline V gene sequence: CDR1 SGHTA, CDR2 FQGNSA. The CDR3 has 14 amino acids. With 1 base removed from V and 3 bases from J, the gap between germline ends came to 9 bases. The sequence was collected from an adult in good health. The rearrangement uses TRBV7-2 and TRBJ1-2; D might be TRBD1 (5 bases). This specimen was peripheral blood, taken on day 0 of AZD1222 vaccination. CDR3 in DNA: TGTGCCAGCAGCTTAGAGACAGCTTACTATGGCTACACCTTC. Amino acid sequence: CASSLETAYYGYTF.